Given below is one T cell receptor beta chain in context. The antigen remains undetermined. The source of the sample is a study of T-cell memory formation after mild COVID-19. Findings and limits, study-wide: Mainly in CM and EM were contracting CD4+ clones; CD8+ were in EMRA.

MiXCR was run by TCRdb on the 5' RACE reads, yielding one entry per CDR3 protein. The profile shows 450,000 to 650,000 distinct CDR3 sequences, under 20% of them singletons. Germline assignment: CDR1 KGHDR and CDR2 SFDVKD. The CDR3 totals 15 residues. With V trimmed by 3 bases and J by 10 bases, 8 bases remained unmatched. This clonotype originated in an adult woman who had mild COVID-19 (a few samples of this study predate the infection). Cell type and time point are not known. The chain employs TRBV24-1 and TRBJ2-1, with 10 bases lining up with TRBD2. The sequencing sample was made of PBMCs or a T cell subset sorted from them (not recorded which). CDR3 coding DNA: TGTGCCACCAGTGATAGGACTAGCGGTATGGCGGAGCAGTTCTTC. Translation: CATSDRTSGMAEQFF.